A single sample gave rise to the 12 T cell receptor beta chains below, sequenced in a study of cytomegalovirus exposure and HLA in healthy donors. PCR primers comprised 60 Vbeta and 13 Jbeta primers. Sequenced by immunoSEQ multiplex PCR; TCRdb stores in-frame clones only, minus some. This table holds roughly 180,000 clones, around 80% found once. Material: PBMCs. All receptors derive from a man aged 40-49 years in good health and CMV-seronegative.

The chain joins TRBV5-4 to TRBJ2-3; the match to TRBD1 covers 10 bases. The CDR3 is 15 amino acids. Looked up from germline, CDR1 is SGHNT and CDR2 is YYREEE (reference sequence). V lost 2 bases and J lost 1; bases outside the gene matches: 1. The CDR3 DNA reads TGTGCCAGCAGCTTAGGGACAGGGGGCACAGATACGCAGTATTTT. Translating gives CASSLGTGGTDTQYF. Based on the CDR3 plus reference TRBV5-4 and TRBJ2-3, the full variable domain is ETGVTQSPTHLIKTRGQQVTLRCSSQSGHNTVSWYQQALGQGPQFIFQYYREEENGRGNFPPRFSGLQFPNYSSELNVNALELDDSALYLCASSLGTGGTDTQYFGPGTRLTVL.

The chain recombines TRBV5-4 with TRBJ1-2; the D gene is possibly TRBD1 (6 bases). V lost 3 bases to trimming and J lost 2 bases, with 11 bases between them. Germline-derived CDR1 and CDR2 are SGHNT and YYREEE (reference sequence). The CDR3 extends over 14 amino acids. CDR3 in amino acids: CASSSQQGNYGYTF. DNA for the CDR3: TGTGCCAGCAGCTCCCAACAGGGAAACTATGGCTACACCTTC.

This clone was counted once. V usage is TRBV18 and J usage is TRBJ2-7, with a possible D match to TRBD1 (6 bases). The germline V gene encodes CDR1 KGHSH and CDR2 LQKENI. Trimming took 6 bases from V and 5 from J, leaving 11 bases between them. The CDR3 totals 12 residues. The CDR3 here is CASSLNRDEQYF. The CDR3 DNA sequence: TGTGCCAGCTCGCTCAACAGGGACGAGCAGTACTTC.

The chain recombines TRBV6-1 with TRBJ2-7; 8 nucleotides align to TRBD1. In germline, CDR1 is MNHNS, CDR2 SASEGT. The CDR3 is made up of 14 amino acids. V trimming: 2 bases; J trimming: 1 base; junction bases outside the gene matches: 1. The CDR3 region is CASSETGGSYEQYF. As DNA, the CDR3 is TGTGCCAGCAGTGAAACAGGGGGGTCCTACGAGCAGTACTTC.

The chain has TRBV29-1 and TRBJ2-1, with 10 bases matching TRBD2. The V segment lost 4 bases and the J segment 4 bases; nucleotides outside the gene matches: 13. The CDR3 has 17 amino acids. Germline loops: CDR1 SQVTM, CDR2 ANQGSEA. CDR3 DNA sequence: TGCAGCGTTGCCGGGCTAGCGGGAGTTGACCCGTACAATGAGCAGTTCTTC. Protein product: CSVAGLAGVDPYNEQFF.

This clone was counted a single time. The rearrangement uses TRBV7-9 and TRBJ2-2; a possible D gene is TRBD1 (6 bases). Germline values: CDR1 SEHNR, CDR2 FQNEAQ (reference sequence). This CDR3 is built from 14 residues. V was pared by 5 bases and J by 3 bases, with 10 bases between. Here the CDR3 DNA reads TGTGCCAGCAGCCAACAGGGATACACCGGGGAGCTGTTTTTT. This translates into CASSQQGYTGELFF.

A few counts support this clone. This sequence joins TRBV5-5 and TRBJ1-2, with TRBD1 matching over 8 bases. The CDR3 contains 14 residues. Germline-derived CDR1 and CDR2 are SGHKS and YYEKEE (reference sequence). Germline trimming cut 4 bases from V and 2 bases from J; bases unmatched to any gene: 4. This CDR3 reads CASSQDRGNYGYTF. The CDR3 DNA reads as TGTGCCAGCAGCCAAGACAGGGGAAACTATGGCTACACCTTC.

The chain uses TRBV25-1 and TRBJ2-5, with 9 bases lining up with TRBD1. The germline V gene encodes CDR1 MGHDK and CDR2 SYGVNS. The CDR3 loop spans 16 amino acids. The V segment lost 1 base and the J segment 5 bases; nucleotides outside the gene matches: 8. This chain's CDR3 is CASSELDRGGGETQYF. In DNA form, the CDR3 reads TGTGCCAGCAGTGAATTGGACAGGGGAGGGGGTGAGACCCAGTACTTC. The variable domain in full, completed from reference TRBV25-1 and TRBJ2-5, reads EADIYQTPRYLVIGTGKKITLECSQTMGHDKMYWYQQDPGMELHLIHYSYGVNSTEKGDLSSESTVSRIRTEHFPLTLESARPSHTSQYLCASSELDRGGGETQYFGPGTRLLVL.

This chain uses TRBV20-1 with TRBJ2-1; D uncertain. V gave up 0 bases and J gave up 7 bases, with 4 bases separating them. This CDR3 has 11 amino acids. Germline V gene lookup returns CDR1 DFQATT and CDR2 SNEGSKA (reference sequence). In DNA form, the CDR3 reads TGCAGTGCTAGAGATCTGAATGAGCAGTTCTTC. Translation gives CSARDLNEQFF.

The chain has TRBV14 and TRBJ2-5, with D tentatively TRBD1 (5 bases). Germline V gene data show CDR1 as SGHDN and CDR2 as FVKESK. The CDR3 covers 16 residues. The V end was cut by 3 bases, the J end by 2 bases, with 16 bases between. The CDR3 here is CASSHPVTGKQETQYF. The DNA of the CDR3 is TGTGCCAGCAGCCACCCCGTAACAGGCAAGCAAGAGACCCAGTACTTC.

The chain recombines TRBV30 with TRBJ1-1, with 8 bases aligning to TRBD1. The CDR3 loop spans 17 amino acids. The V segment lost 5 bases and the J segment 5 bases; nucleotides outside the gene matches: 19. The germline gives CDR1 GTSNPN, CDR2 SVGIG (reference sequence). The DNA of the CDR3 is TGTGCCTGGCGAAGAGAGATGGCAGGGGGCGCAAAAACTGAAGCTTTCTTT. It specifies CAWRREMAGGAKTEAFF.

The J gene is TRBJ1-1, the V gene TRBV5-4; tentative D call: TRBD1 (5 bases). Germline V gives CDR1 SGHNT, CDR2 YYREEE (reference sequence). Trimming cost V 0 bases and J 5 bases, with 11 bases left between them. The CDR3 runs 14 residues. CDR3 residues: CASSLVGAGTEAFF. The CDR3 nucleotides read TGTGCCAGCAGCTTGGTAGGGGCGGGGACTGAAGCTTTCTTT.